This T cell receptor (beta chain) comes out of a study of response to subunit inactivated influenza vaccine. V lost 0 bases and J lost 5, with 11 bases in between. Germline V gene data show CDR1 as GTSNPN and CDR2 as SVGIG (reference sequence). The CDR3 totals 13 residues. Many counts were recorded for this clonotype. Its antigen is as yet unknown. Study-wide results and caveats: It was suggested by the authors that few new T cells are recruited by each seasonal influenza vaccination.

TCRdb independently ran MiXCR on the RT-PCR reads; one entry per CDR3 protein. Seen here are about 830,000 distinct CDR3 sequences, roughly 20% observed once, and the top ten hold approximately 11%. The chain recombines TRBV30 with TRBJ2-7; weak D call: TRBD2 (5 bases). The sequenced sample was PBMCs from blood, obtained 4 to 6 days after vaccination. This clonotype originated in a man aged 45-65 years who received an inactivated influenza vaccine. The chain's CDR3 is CAWSVTDLNEQYF. The CDR3 DNA follows: TGTGCCTGGAGTGTGACGGACTTAAACGAGCAGTACTTC.